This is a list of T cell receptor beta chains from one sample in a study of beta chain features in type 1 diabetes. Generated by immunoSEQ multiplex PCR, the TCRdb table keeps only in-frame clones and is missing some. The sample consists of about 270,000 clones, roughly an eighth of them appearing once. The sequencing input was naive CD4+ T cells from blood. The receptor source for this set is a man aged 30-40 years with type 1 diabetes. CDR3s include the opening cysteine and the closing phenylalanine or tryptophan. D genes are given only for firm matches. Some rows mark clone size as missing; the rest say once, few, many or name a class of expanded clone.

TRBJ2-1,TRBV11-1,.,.,TGTGCCAGCAGCCAAGAGGGACTCTACAATGAGCAGTTCTTC,CASSQEGLYNEQFF
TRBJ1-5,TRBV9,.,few,TGTGCCAGCAGCTTTAGCGGGGGTGACCAGCCCCAGCATTTT,CASSFSGGDQPQHF
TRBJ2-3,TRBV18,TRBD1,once,TGTGCCAGCTCGGGGGACAGGCGCACAGATACGCAGTATTTT,CASSGDRRTDTQYF
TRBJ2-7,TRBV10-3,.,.,TGTGCCATCAGTGCCGAGGGCGAGCAGTACTTC,CAISAEGEQYF
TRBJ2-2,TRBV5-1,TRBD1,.,TGCGCCAGCAGCGACGGACAGGGCCTCACCGGGGAGCTGTTTTTT,CASSDGQGLTGELFF
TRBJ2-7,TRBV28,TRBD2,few,TGTGCCAGTCGAAGCGGGACGGGGGAGCAGTACTTC,CASRSGTGEQYF
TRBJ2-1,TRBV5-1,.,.,TGCGCCAGCAGCTTGTACCCGCCAAGATTGGTACAGGGATACAATGAGCAGTTCTTC,CASSLYPPRLVQGYNEQFF
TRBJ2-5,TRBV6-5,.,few,TGTGCCAGCGGCGAGGCAGTCCAAGAGACCCAGTACTTC,CASGEAVQETQYF
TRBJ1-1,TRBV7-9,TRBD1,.,TGTGCCAGCAGCTCAGGGGGTTTGACTGAAGCTTTCTTT,CASSSGGLTEAFF
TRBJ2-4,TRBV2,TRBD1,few,TGTGCCAGCAGTGGATGGACAGGGGTGGGCATTCAGTACTTC,CASSGWTGVGIQYF
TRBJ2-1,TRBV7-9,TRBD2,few,TGTGCCAGCAGCCCCCCTAGCGGAAGCTCCTACAATGAGCAGTTCTTC,CASSPPSGSSYNEQFF
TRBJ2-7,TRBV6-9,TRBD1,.,TGTGCCGGGATCCGGGACAGCGGCCCTCCCTACGAGCAGTACTTC,CAGIRDSGPPYEQYF
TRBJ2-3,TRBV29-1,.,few,TGCAGCACCGCTCAAGCCTTCACAGATACGCAGTATTTT,CSTAQAFTDTQYF
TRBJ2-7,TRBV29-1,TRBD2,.,TGCAGCGCGACCTACGGGACTAGCGGGAAAGAAACCTACGAGCAGTACTTC,CSATYGTSGKETYEQYF
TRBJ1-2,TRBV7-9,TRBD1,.,TGTGCCAGCAGCAGGACAGGGGTCGTTGGCTACACCTTC,CASSRTGVVGYTF
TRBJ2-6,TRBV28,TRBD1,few,TGTGCCAGCAGCCGTTGGTACAGGGGACCTGGGGCCAACGTCCTGACTTTC,CASSRWYRGPGANVLTF
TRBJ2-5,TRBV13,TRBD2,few,TGTGCCAGCAGCTCCGTACGGGAGGGCGAGACCCAGTACTTC,CASSSVREGETQYF
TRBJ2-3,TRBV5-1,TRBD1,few,TGCGCCAGCAGCCCAACAGGGGGTTTCGGAGATACGCAGTATTTT,CASSPTGGFGDTQYF
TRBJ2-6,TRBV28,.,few,TGTGCCAGCGAAATAGGGGGCTCTGGGGCCAACGTCCTGACTTTC,CASEIGGSGANVLTF
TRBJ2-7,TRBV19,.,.,TGTGCCAGTAGTATAGCCGTCTCCTACGAGCAGTACTTC,CASSIAVSYEQYF
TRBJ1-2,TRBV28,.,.,TGTGCCAGCAGTTTAGGCTTAACAGGGCCCCGCGGCTACACCTTC,CASSLGLTGPRGYTF
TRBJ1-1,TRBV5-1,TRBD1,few,TGCGCCAGCAGTCCGACGACAGGGGTGAACACTGAAGCTTTCTTT,CASSPTTGVNTEAFF
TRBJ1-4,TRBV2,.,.,TGTGCCAGCCAAAGGGATGGAGGTGAAAAACTGTTTTTT,CASQRDGGEKLFF
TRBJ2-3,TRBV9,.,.,TGTGCCAGCAGCGTAGAACTGCCGGATACGCAGTATTTT,CASSVELPDTQYF
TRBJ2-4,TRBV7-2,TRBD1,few,TGTGCCAGCAGCTTAGGCGGGACAGGGAAAAACATTCAGTACTTC,CASSLGGTGKNIQYF
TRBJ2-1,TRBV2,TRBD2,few,TGTGCCAGCACTCCGTTAGGACTAGCGTACAATGAGCAGTTCTTC,CASTPLGLAYNEQFF
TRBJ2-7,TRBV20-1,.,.,TGCAGTGCTAGCGACATTTACGAGCAGTACTTC,CSASDIYEQYF
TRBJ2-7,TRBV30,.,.,TGTGCCTGGAGTGTACGCGACGAGCAGTACTTC,CAWSVRDEQYF
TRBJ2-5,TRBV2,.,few,TGTGCCAGCAGTGAACGAGAGACCCAGTACTTC,CASSERETQYF
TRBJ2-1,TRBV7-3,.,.,TGTGCCAGCAGCTTAACGGGCCCTTACAATGAGCAGTTCTTC,CASSLTGPYNEQFF
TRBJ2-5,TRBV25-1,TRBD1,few,TGTGCCAGCAGTGATCGACAGGGGTTGGAGACCCAGTACTTC,CASSDRQGLETQYF
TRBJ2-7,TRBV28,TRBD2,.,TGTGCCAGCATTACTCCCTCCGGGGGGAGAGGCGAGCAGTACTTC,CASITPSGGRGEQYF
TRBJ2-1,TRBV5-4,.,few,TGTGCCAGCAGCTTTGAGGCTAGCACATTCGGAGCCAATGAGCAGTTCTTC,CASSFEASTFGANEQFF
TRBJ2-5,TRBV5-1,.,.,TGCGCCAGCAGCTTGACACTAGCCGACGAGACCCAGTACTTC,CASSLTLADETQYF
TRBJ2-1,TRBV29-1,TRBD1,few,TGCAGCGTCAGCACAGGGGCCTCTCGAAGCGGTGAGCAGTTCTTC,CSVSTGASRSGEQFF